This is a list of T cell receptor beta chains from one sample in a study of early T cells in non-severe SARS-CoV-2 infection. TCRdb recomputed calls from the 5' RACE reads with MiXCR, one row per CDR3 protein. The table lists roughly 23,000 distinct CDR3 sequences, 3.6% of them singletons. The sequencing input was whole blood. The origin of the receptors is an adult who was a healthcare worker with PCR-confirmed SARS-CoV-2 infection or an uninfected control (not recorded which). The CDR3 runs from the conserved cysteine through the conserved F or W. Fields, in order: clone size, J gene, D gene, V gene, CDR3 DNA, CDR3 protein. D genes are given only for firm matches. Clone size is not always given. Where it is, it says once, few, many or a class for expanded clones.

few | TRBJ2-1 | NA | TRBV29-1 | TGCAGCGTTGAAGCGCGGTGGGACAATGAGCAGTTCTTC | CSVEARWDNEQFF
many | TRBJ1-1 | NA | TRBV7-7 | TGTGCTAGCAGCTCAACACAAAAAAGGAGAACTGAAGCTTTCTTT | CASSSTQKRRTEAFF
many | TRBJ2-3 | NA | TRBV4-2 | TGTGCCAGCAGCCAAGAGGATATTAGCACAGATACGCAGTATTTT | CASSQEDISTDTQYF
many | TRBJ2-1 | TRBD2 | TRBV7-8 | TGTGCCAGCATCGTTAGGACTAGCGGAGACAATGAGCAGTTCTTC | CASIVRTSGDNEQFF
medium-sized | TRBJ2-3 | NA | TRBV7-8 | TGTGCCAGCAGCTTAGGACTTCTCACAGATACGCAGTATTTT | CASSLGLLTDTQYF
many | TRBJ2-2 | TRBD1 | TRBV20-1 | TGCAGTGCCCCGGGCCAGGGGGCGCGGACCGGGGAGCTGTTTTTT | CSAPGQGARTGELFF
many | TRBJ2-7 | TRBD1 | TRBV4-1 | TGCGCCAGCAGCAGGGGACAGGGAGGGTACGAGCAGTACTTC | CASSRGQGGYEQYF
medium-sized | TRBJ1-5 | NA | TRBV20-1 | TGCAGTGCCCTGAGGGGGGTGCAGAGCAATCAGCCCCAGCATTTT | CSALRGVQSNQPQHF
many | TRBJ2-3 | NA | TRBV28 | TGTGCCAGCAGTTTACCGGGACAAGGCACAGATACGCAGTATTTT | CASSLPGQGTDTQYF
many | TRBJ2-5 | NA | TRBV29-1 | TGCAGCGTTGGACGGGGAGAGAAGACCCAGTACTTC | CSVGRGEKTQYF
many | TRBJ2-7 | NA | TRBV6-5 | TGTGCCAGCAGTTACTCGCCCAGATACGAGCAGTACTTC | CASSYSPRYEQYF
many | TRBJ2-4 | NA | TRBV11-1 | TGTGCCAGCAGCTTGGGGGGAACGGGGAACATTCAGTACTTC | CASSLGGTGNIQYF
medium-sized | TRBJ1-2 | TRBD1 | TRBV20-1 | TGCAGTGCTAGAGATCAACAGGGGTACTATGGCTACACCTTC | CSARDQQGYYGYTF
NA | TRBJ1-4 | NA | TRBV7-9 | TGTGCCAGCAGCCCAGGAGGGGGGTCTGACGAAAAACTGTTTTTT | CASSPGGGSDEKLFF
many | TRBJ2-3 | TRBD2 | TRBV6-2/TRBV6-3 | TGTGCCAGCAGTTACTCACTAGCGTTTACGCAGTATTTT | CASSYSLAFTQYF
many | TRBJ2-3 | NA | TRBV21-1 | TGTGCCAGCAGCAAAGTAGGACTAGCGGGATTACATACGCAGTATTTT | CASSKVGLAGLHTQYF
many | TRBJ2-7 | TRBD2 | TRBV7-9 | TGTGCCAGCAGCCCCCGGGGGGGGGCCTCCTACGAGCAGTACTTC | CASSPRGGASYEQYF
few | TRBJ2-2 | NA | TRBV30 | TGTGCCTGGAGCGGACAGATGAACACCGGGGAGCTGTTTTTT | CAWSGQMNTGELFF
many | TRBJ2-7 | NA | TRBV7-9 | TGTGCCAGCAGCTTCGAATCCAGGGACCACGAGCAGTACTTC | CASSFESRDHEQYF
NA | TRBJ2-3 | NA | TRBV27 | TGTGCCAGCAGTTCTAGGGCCACAGATACGCAGTATTTT | CASSSRATDTQYF
many | TRBJ1-1 | NA | TRBV24-1 | TGTGCCACCAGTGATTCGGTCGGGGGCGGGAAGAACACTGAAGCTTTCTTT | CATSDSVGGGKNTEAFF
many | TRBJ2-7 | NA | TRBV7-9 | TGTGCCAGCAGCTTGGGGGGATTGACAGTAAGCTTCTCCTACGAGCAGTACTTC | CASSLGGLTVSFSYEQYF
medium-sized | TRBJ1-1 | TRBD1 | TRBV12-3/TRBV12-4 | TGTGCCAGCAGGCACACAGGGGAGACTGAAGCTTTCTTT | CASRHTGETEAFF
many | TRBJ2-7 | TRBD1 | TRBV4-3 | TGCGCCAGCAGCCCCGGACAGGGACCGTCCTACGAGCAGTACTTC | CASSPGQGPSYEQYF
many | TRBJ2-1 | NA | TRBV12-3/TRBV12-4 | TGTGCCAGCAGCTCTGGAGACCGTCGCTCCTACAATGAGCAGTTCTTC | CASSSGDRRSYNEQFF
many | TRBJ2-1 | TRBD2 | TRBV20-1 | TGCAGTGCCGGGAGGGAAGCGGGAAACTACAATGAGCAGTTCTTC | CSAGREAGNYNEQFF
NA | TRBJ1-4 | NA | TRBV7-8 | TGTGCCAGCAGCGAAACTAATGAAAAACTGTTTTTT | CASSETNEKLFF
many | TRBJ1-1 | NA | TRBV4-1 | TGCGCCAGCAGCCAAGGTAGCCTGAACACTGAAGCTTTCTTT | CASSQGSLNTEAFF
many | TRBJ1-1 | NA | TRBV6-4 | TGTGCCAGCAGAAGTGGAACGGCTGAAGCTTTCTTT | CASRSGTAEAFF
few | TRBJ2-7 | NA | TRBV7-2 | TGTGCCAGCAGCTTATTTGGGGAGCCCTACGAGCAGTACTTC | CASSLFGEPYEQYF
many | TRBJ2-5 | NA | TRBV12-3/TRBV12-4 | TGTGCCAGCAGTCCCGACAGGGAGACCCAGTACTTC | CASSPDRETQYF
many | TRBJ2-3 | NA | TRBV12-3/TRBV12-4 | TGTGCCAGCAGTTCCCACCCTGGCGGGTTTGACACAGATACGCAGTATTTT | CASSSHPGGFDTDTQYF
medium-sized | TRBJ2-3 | TRBD2 | TRBV28 | TGTGCCAGCAGTTTATGGACTAGCGGGGGGCTTAGCACAGATACGCAGTATTTT | CASSLWTSGGLSTDTQYF
many | TRBJ2-7 | NA | TRBV9 | TGTGCCAGCAGCGTAGATCGGTACGCCGAGCAGTACTTC | CASSVDRYAEQYF
many | TRBJ1-2 | NA | TRBV6-5 | TGTGCCAGCAGTTACTCGAACGACTATGGCTACACCTTC | CASSYSNDYGYTF
once | TRBJ2-1 | NA | TRBV5-6 | TGTGCCAGCAGCTCGGGGCCCCGGGGATACAATGAGCAGTTCTTC | CASSSGPRGYNEQFF
many | TRBJ2-1 | NA | TRBV12-3/TRBV12-4 | TGTGCCAGCAGTTTCGTTCGGGAGTCCGCTGAGCAGTTCTTC | CASSFVRESAEQFF
many | TRBJ2-3 | NA | TRBV5-4 | TGTGCCAGCAGCCCGGACCGTCGCCCCGGCACAGATACGCAGTATTTT | CASSPDRRPGTDTQYF
medium-sized | TRBJ1-5 | NA | TRBV2 | TGTGCCAGCAGTGAAGTGGGACTCCTGGGGGCCCAGCATTTT | CASSEVGLLGAQHF
many | TRBJ2-4 | NA | TRBV6-2/TRBV6-3 | TGTGCCAGCAGTTACCCCACTAGGGGGGCCATTCAGTACTTC | CASSYPTRGAIQYF
many | TRBJ2-7 | TRBD1 | TRBV4-3 | TGCGCCAGCAGCCAAGATCCCGGGACAGGGGTTTACGAGCAGTACTTC | CASSQDPGTGVYEQYF
many | TRBJ2-1 | TRBD1 | TRBV4-1 | TGCGCCAGCAGCCAAGATCCACAGGGGCACTCCTACAATGAGCAGTTCTTC | CASSQDPQGHSYNEQFF
many | TRBJ2-1 | NA | TRBV15 | TGTGCCACCAGCAGAGATCTAGGGAGCTCCTACAATGAGCAGTTCTTC | CATSRDLGSSYNEQFF
many | TRBJ1-1 | NA | TRBV5-1 | TGCGCCAGCAGCTTAAGCCCTTTGGCCGGCCAGGGTGGCACTGAAGCTTTCTTT | CASSLSPLAGQGGTEAFF
many | TRBJ2-7 | TRBD1 | TRBV30 | TGTGCCTGGAGCCCCGGACAGGGGAGAGGCGAGCAGTACTTC | CAWSPGQGRGEQYF
NA | TRBJ2-1 | TRBD2 | TRBV9 | TGTGCCAGCAGTTCGGCCTTAGCGGGCAATGAGCAGTTCTTC | CASSSALAGNEQFF
NA | TRBJ1-2 | TRBD1 | TRBV4-3 | TGCGCCAGCAGCCAGGACAGGGCTAACTATGGCTACACCTTC | CASSQDRANYGYTF
NA | TRBJ1-1 | TRBD1 | TRBV7-9 | TGTGCCAGCAGCTGGACAGGGGGCACTGAAGCTTTCTTT | CASSWTGGTEAFF
medium-sized | TRBJ1-2 | NA | TRBV20-1 | TGCAGTGCTAGATCACAGGGTAGCGACGGCTACACCTTC | CSARSQGSDGYTF
few | TRBJ2-2 | NA | TRBV7-7 | TGTGCTAGCAGCTACCAGAGCACCGGGGAGCTGTTTTTT | CASSYQSTGELFF
many | TRBJ2-3 | TRBD2 | TRBV7-3 | TGTGCCAGCAGCCTGACTAGCGGGGTGGCCGATACGCAGTATTTT | CASSLTSGVADTQYF
many | TRBJ2-5 | NA | TRBV10-3 | TGTGCCATCAAAACCGATAGGGATGAGACCCAGTACTTC | CAIKTDRDETQYF
medium-sized | TRBJ2-1 | TRBD2 | TRBV20-1 | TGCAGTGCCAAACAGCGGGGGCCCTACAATGAGCAGTTCTTC | CSAKQRGPYNEQFF
many | TRBJ2-7 | NA | TRBV24-1 | TGTGCCACCAGTGACCCGGACTCCCCCTACGAGCAGTACTTC | CATSDPDSPYEQYF
NA | TRBJ1-3 | TRBD1 | TRBV7-9 | TGTGCCAGCAGCGTTCGACAGGGAGCTGGAAACACCATATATTTT | CASSVRQGAGNTIYF
many | TRBJ1-1 | TRBD1 | TRBV20-1 | TGCAGTGCTAGAGATCGGGGACAGGGCACTGAAGCTTTCTTT | CSARDRGQGTEAFF